This T cell receptor beta chain is drawn from a study of identical twins. Regarding the study as a whole: Out-of-frame alpha sequences common to twins exhibited an excess of low generation probability.

A universal primer binding site was introduced by template switching. The final cDNA contained unique molecular identifiers. A single record per CDR3 protein comes from TCRdb applying MiXCR to the 5' RACE reads. The table has hundreds of thousands of distinct CDR3 sequences, 20% to 25% seen once; the top ten hold about 2.7%. Concerning this clonotype itself: What it recognizes is unknown.

Germline CDR1 and CDR2: SGHRS and YFSETQ. The CDR3 extends over 17 amino acids. Trimming stripped 2 bases from V and 3 bases from J, with 21 bases between. The same data also went into a second study, on T cells expressing NK-cell markers. That paper notes: Sequencing of TCR beta repertoires drew on sorted CD3+CD56+NKG2C+, CD3+CD56+NKG2C- and CD3+CD56-NKG2C+ T cells. The leading position in the CD3+CD56-NKG2C+ fraction of several donors also went to these clonotypes.

What was sequenced was CD4+ T cells sorted from blood. The chain links TRBV5-1 to TRBJ2-7, with D possibly being TRBD1 (6 bases). The receptor comes from a woman between 18 and 30 years old in good health. CDR3 loop: CASSFGTGMEVGYEQYF. The CDR3 DNA is TGCGCCAGCAGCTTTGGAACAGGGATGGAGGTGGGCTACGAGCAGTACTTC. Full variable domain (rest looked up from reference TRBV5-1 and TRBJ2-7): KAGVTQTPRYLIKTRGQQVTLSCSPISGHRSVSWYQQTPGQGLQFLFEYFSETQRNKGNFPGRFSGRQFSNSRSEMNVSTLELGDSALYLCASSFGTGMEVGYEQYFGPGTRLTVT.